This TCR beta chain was retrieved from a study of T cell responses to AZD1222 COVID-19 vaccine. Overall study findings and caveats: Samples come after the peak T cell response, not at day 14. Donors in the cohort were predominantly white British and more often female, and clonal diversity was possibly underestimated. Spike was spanned by vaccine-associated CD4 TCRs, which were dominant at 160-218 and 743-854.

Details on this clone: Its antigen is not known.

The CDR3 is 19 residues long. Repertoires were generated with immunoSEQ multiplex PCR, while TCRdb's copy carries only in-frame clones and drops some. The repertoire consists of fewer than 200,000 clones, with roughly nine tenths occurring once and the leading ten covering approximately 1.8%. The sample in question was peripheral blood, obtained on day 0 of AZD1222 vaccination. The receptor was derived from an adult in good health. V gene TRBV21-1 combines with J gene TRBJ2-2; TRBD2, the D gene given by the table, was not confirmed from the DNA. TRBV21-1 is assigned pseudogene status. The CDR3 is CASSKQGASGRKNTGELFF. Written as DNA, the CDR3 is TGTGCCAGCAGCAAACAGGGGGCTAGCGGGAGGAAAAACACCGGGGAGCTGTTTTTT.